Listed below are T cell receptor beta chains from one sample, sequenced in a study of T-cell memory formation after mild COVID-19. TCRdb reanalysed the 5' RACE reads using MiXCR and keeps one entry per CDR3 protein. The sample lists roughly 480,000 distinct CDR3 sequences; about 23% were seen once. Sequences were obtained from PBMCs or a T cell subset sorted from them (not recorded which). The receptors stem from an adult woman who had mild COVID-19 (a few samples of this study predate the infection). Cell type and time point are not known. CDR3s include the opening cysteine and the closing phenylalanine or tryptophan. The D gene is left open where the match is weak. Some rows have no size entry. The others give once, few or many, or a class for an expanded clone.

clone_size j_call d_call v_call cdr3_aa cdr3_nt
NA TRBJ2-1 TRBD2 TRBV24-1 CATSEKAGGSSEQFF TGTGCCACCAGTGAGAAAGCGGGAGGGAGTAGTGAGCAGTTCTTC
NA TRBJ2-1 NA TRBV6-5 CASSYSGQTYNEQFF TGTGCCAGCAGTTACTCAGGACAGACCTACAATGAGCAGTTCTTC
NA TRBJ2-2 NA TRBV6-2/TRBV6-3 CASRRGHTGELFF TGTGCCAGCAGGAGGGGCCACACCGGGGAGCTGTTTTTT
few TRBJ2-7 NA TRBV20-1 CSARDLGFSYEQYF TGCAGTGCTAGAGATCTTGGTTTTTCCTACGAGCAGTACTTC
NA TRBJ2-2 TRBD1 TRBV7-9 CASSPRTGGFRNTGELFF TGTGCCAGCAGCCCACGGACAGGGGGCTTTAGAAACACCGGGGAGCTGTTTTTT
few TRBJ2-5 NA TRBV29-1 CSVEETGSFVAETQYF TGCAGCGTTGAAGAAACAGGGAGTTTTGTTGCTGAGACCCAGTACTTC
few TRBJ2-5 NA TRBV7-3 CASSPLGGGVETQYF TGTGCCAGCAGCCCCCTGGGGGGGGGCGTAGAGACCCAGTACTTC
NA TRBJ1-2 NA TRBV20-1 CSARDPGGALEGYTF TGCAGTGCTAGAGATCCGGGGGGGGCCCTGGAGGGCTACACCTTC
few TRBJ1-4 NA TRBV5-5 CASSFRGINEKLFF TGTGCCAGCAGCTTTAGGGGGATTAATGAAAAACTGTTTTTT
NA TRBJ1-1 NA TRBV20-1 CSAPRAGSLPNTEAFF TGCAGTGCACCCAGGGCCGGGTCCCTACCCAACACTGAAGCTTTCTTT
few TRBJ1-2 NA TRBV28 CASSVAWGYTF TGTGCCAGCAGTGTAGCATGGGGCTACACCTTC
NA TRBJ1-4 NA TRBV7-9 CASSDIEKLFF TGTGCCAGCAGCGACATAGAGAAACTGTTTTTT
NA TRBJ2-4 TRBD1 TRBV15 CATSSRQGVDKNIQYF TGTGCCACCAGCAGCCGACAGGGGGTGGACAAAAACATTCAGTACTTC
NA TRBJ2-7 NA TRBV6-6 CASSYSQGSYEQYF TGTGCCAGCAGTTACTCGCAGGGCTCCTACGAGCAGTACTTC
NA TRBJ1-2 NA TRBV4-2 CASSQDRTPYLANYGYTF TGTGCCAGCAGCCAAGATAGAACCCCATATCTTGCTAACTATGGCTACACCTTC
NA TRBJ1-2 TRBD1 TRBV10-3 CAISEATGWRGYTF TGTGCCATCAGTGAGGCGACAGGGTGGCGGGGCTACACCTTC
NA TRBJ1-1 NA TRBV25-1 CASSETGPTEAFF TGTGCCAGCAGTGAAACAGGGCCTACTGAAGCTTTCTTT
NA TRBJ1-2 TRBD1 TRBV7-8 CASSLSGDRGPYGYTF TGTGCCAGCAGCTTATCGGGGGACAGGGGGCCCTATGGCTACACCTTC
NA TRBJ2-5 TRBD1 TRBV29-1 CSVGQGRETQYF TGCAGCGTGGGACAGGGAAGAGAGACCCAGTACTTC
few TRBJ1-2 NA TRBV30 CAWTHLTGLNGYTF TGTGCCTGGACCCATTTAACGGGGTTGAACGGCTACACCTTC
NA TRBJ2-2 TRBD2 TRBV6-6 CASSAFSGFPQGELFF TGTGCCAGCAGCGCCTTTAGCGGGTTTCCCCAGGGGGAGCTGTTTTTT
NA TRBJ2-3 NA TRBV10-3 CAISESWGDLTDTQYF TGTGCCATCAGTGAGTCCTGGGGGGATCTGACAGATACGCAGTATTTT
many TRBJ2-4 NA TRBV23-1 CASSQIEQTKNIQYF TGCGCCAGCAGTCAAATCGAGCAGACTAAAAACATTCAGTACTTC
NA TRBJ2-7 NA TRBV21-1 CASSKVGTGGMYEQYF TGTGCCAGCAGCAAAGTCGGGACAGGGGGCATGTACGAGCAGTACTTC
few TRBJ2-5 TRBD2 TRBV7-2 CASSSRGGLGYF TGTGCCAGCAGCTCCCGGGGGGGGCTGGGGTACTTC
NA TRBJ2-3 TRBD2 TRBV4-1 CASSQERGGLHTQYF TGCGCCAGCAGCCAAGAGCGGGGGGGCCTACATACGCAGTATTTT
NA TRBJ1-1 NA TRBV6-6 CASSLGHNMNTEAFF TGTGCCAGCAGTTTAGGGCATAACATGAACACTGAAGCTTTCTTT
NA TRBJ2-7 TRBD2 TRBV29-1 CSVRTSGAYEQYF TGCAGCGTTCGGACTAGCGGGGCCTACGAGCAGTACTTC
few TRBJ2-4 NA TRBV16 CASSQRQTGKNIQYF TGTGCCAGCAGTCAGAGACAGACCGGTAAAAACATTCAGTACTTC
NA TRBJ1-4 TRBD1 TRBV5-1 CASSFVPGQGANEKLFF TGCGCCAGCAGCTTTGTCCCGGGACAGGGAGCTAATGAAAAACTGTTTTTT
few TRBJ1-6 NA TRBV6-2/TRBV6-3 CALGTGNSPLHF TGTGCCCTAGGGACTGGAAATTCACCCCTCCACTTT
few TRBJ1-2 NA TRBV7-2 CASSLAGIGRGGSYGYTF TGTGCCAGCAGCCTCGCGGGGATCGGGAGGGGTGGAAGCTATGGCTACACCTTC
NA TRBJ2-1 TRBD2 TRBV5-6 CASSLGTSINEQFF TGTGCCAGCAGCTTGGGGACTAGTATCAATGAGCAGTTCTTC
NA TRBJ1-3 TRBD1 TRBV4-1 CASSRDRVRAGNTIYF TGCGCCAGCAGCCGGGACAGGGTGAGGGCTGGAAACACCATATATTTT
many TRBJ2-6 NA TRBV5-1 CASSLGGSGANVLTF TGTGCCAGCAGCTTAGGGGGCTCTGGGGCCAACGTCCTGACTTTC
NA TRBJ1-1 NA TRBV13 CASSLGGVEAFF TGTGCCAGCAGCTTAGGCGGGGTTGAAGCTTTCTTT
NA TRBJ1-1 TRBD1 TRBV2 CASRETGGNPMNTEAFF TGTGCCAGCAGAGAGACAGGGGGCAATCCCATGAACACTGAAGCTTTCTTT
NA TRBJ1-1 NA TRBV5-5 CASSLPDMNTEAFF TGTGCCAGCAGCTTGCCAGATATGAACACTGAAGCTTTCTTT
NA TRBJ1-1 NA TRBV7-2 CASSFTGRLNTEAFF TGTGCCAGCAGCTTCACAGGGCGTCTGAACACTGAAGCTTTCTTT
NA TRBJ2-2 NA TRBV2 CASSEPNTGELFF TGTGCCAGCAGTGAACCGAACACCGGGGAGCTGTTTTTT
few TRBJ2-5 NA TRBV30 CAWCSTETQYF TGTGCCTGGTGCAGCACAGAGACCCAGTACTTC
NA TRBJ2-2 NA TRBV15 CATSRDRTASNTGELFF TGTGCCACCAGCAGAGATCGGACAGCTTCGAACACCGGGGAGCTGTTTTTT
NA TRBJ2-2 TRBD1 TRBV12-3/TRBV12-4 CASRQGVPMNTGELFF TGTGCCAGCAGACAGGGGGTCCCCATGAACACCGGGGAGCTGTTTTTT
few TRBJ2-3 NA TRBV19 CASSIVETDTQYF TGTGCCAGTAGTATCGTGGAGACAGATACGCAGTATTTT
NA TRBJ2-1 TRBD2 TRBV5-1 CASSLETGLAYNEQFF TGCGCCAGCAGCTTGGAGACGGGACTAGCGTACAATGAGCAGTTCTTC
few TRBJ1-1 NA TRBV5-1 CASSSAGSVTEAFF TGCGCCAGCAGTTCCGCAGGGTCCGTGACTGAAGCTTTCTTT
NA TRBJ2-3 TRBD1 TRBV19 CASSTTGGDTQYF TGTGCCAGTAGTACGACAGGGGGGGATACGCAGTATTTT
few TRBJ2-2 TRBD2 TRBV7-2 CASSLLAVTGELFF TGTGCCAGCAGCTTACTAGCGGTTACCGGGGAGCTGTTTTTT
many TRBJ2-5 NA TRBV6-6 CASSRDQETQYF TGTGCCAGCAGCAGGGACCAAGAGACCCAGTACTTC
NA TRBJ2-1 TRBD2 TRBV7-8 CASSLVATSGNYNEQFF TGTGCCAGCAGCTTAGTTGCGACTAGCGGGAACTACAATGAGCAGTTCTTC
NA TRBJ2-2 NA TRBV7-3 CASSLTQLRTGELFF TGTGCCAGCAGCTTAACCCAGTTGAGGACCGGGGAGCTGTTTTTT
NA TRBJ2-5 NA TRBV12-3/TRBV12-4 CASSPGGPETQYF TGTGCCAGCAGTCCGGGGGGCCCGGAGACCCAGTACTTC
NA TRBJ1-2 NA TRBV7-9 CASKGDTGPSHPLGYTF TGTGCCAGCAAAGGGGACACTGGACCGTCTCACCCCCTAGGCTACACCTTC
few TRBJ2-1 TRBD2 TRBV12-3/TRBV12-4 CASSRASGAYNEQFF TGTGCCAGCAGTCGAGCTAGCGGGGCCTACAATGAGCAGTTCTTC
NA TRBJ2-1 NA TRBV29-1 CSVGPIPQSSTYNEQFF TGCAGCGTTGGCCCGATACCTCAAAGTTCGACCTACAATGAGCAGTTCTTC
NA TRBJ1-5 NA TRBV14 CASSQGMRQPQHF TGTGCCAGCAGCCAGGGTATGAGACAGCCCCAGCATTTT
few TRBJ2-7 TRBD1 TRBV2 CASSSTGNEQYF TGTGCCAGCAGTTCGACAGGGAACGAGCAGTACTTC
few TRBJ2-7 NA TRBV5-1 CASSPRTLFSYEQYF TGCGCCAGCAGCCCAAGAACCTTGTTCTCCTACGAGCAGTACTTC
NA TRBJ1-6 NA TRBV6-1 CASSEQGLGNSPLHF TGTGCCAGCAGTGAACAGGGATTGGGTAATTCACCCCTCCACTTT